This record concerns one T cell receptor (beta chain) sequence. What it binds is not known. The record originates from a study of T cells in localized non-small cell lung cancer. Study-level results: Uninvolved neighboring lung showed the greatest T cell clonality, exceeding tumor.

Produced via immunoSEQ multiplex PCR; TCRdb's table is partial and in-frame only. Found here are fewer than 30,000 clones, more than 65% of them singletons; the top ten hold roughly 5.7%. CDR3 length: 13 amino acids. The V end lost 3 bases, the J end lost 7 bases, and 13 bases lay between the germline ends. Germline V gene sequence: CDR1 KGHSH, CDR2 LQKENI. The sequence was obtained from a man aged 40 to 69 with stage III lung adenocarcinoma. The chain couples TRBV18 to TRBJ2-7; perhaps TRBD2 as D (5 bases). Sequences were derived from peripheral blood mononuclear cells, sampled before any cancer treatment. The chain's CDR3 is CASSPDMREEQYF. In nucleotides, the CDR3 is TGTGCCAGCTCACCCGATATGAGGGAGGAGCAGTACTTC.